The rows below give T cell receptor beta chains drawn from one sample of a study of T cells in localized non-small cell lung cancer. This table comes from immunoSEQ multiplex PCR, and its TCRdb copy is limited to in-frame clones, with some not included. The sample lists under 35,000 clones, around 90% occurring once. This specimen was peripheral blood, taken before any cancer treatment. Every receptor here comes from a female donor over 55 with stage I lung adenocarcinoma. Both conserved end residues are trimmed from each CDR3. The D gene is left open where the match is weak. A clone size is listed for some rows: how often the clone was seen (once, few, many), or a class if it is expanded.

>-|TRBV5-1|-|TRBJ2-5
ASSSTPGAQETQY
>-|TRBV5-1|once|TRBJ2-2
ASSRAQVPGELF
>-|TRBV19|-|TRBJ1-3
ASTRFSGGTVLNTIY
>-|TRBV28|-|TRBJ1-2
ASSPLNYGYT
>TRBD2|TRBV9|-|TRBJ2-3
ASSVDAGGQY
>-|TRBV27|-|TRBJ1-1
ASSVDGPTEAF
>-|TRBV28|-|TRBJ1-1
ASSLGQGGTEAF
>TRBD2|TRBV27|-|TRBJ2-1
ASSLRPGLAGDKQF
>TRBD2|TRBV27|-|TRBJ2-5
ASSLLAGRETQY
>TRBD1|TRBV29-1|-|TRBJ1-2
SVPGGGYGYT
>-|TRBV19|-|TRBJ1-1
ASKVGEVEAF
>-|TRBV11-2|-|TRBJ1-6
ASSSSGNGYSPLH
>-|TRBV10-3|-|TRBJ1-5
AISESLGDQPQH
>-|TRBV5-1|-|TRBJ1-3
ASSSQGPGNTIY
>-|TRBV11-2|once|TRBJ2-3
ASSLNTDTQY
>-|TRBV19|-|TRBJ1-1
ASSIRQGNTEAF
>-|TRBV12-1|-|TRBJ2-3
ASSFLGESTDTQY
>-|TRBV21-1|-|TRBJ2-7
ASSKAWSYEQY
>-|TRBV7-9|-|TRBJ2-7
ASSLSDPGEQY
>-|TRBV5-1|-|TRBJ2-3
ASSLGDPDTQY
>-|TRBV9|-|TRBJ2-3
ASSSSIRILPDTQY
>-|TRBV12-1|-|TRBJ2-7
ASSFLTPLEQY
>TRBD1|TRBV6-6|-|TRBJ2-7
ASKRDRGFEQY
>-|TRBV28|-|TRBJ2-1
ASRLHNEQF
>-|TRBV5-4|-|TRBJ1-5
ASSFEPRDQPQH
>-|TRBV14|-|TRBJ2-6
ASSQGGAGANVLT
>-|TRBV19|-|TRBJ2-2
ASSIRLAGGELF
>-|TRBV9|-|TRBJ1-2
ASSPRTPAENYGYT
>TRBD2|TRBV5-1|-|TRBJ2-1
ASSSGTSGNNEQF
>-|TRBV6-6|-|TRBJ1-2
ASSYGAPPYGYT
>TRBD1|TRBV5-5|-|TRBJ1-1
ASSLAGTGTEAF
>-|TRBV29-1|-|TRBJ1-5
SVQTGTGEPQH
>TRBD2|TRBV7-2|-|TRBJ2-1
ASSWSSSGIGEQF
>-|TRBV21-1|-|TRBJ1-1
ASSAWGTEAF
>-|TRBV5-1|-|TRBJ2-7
ASSLGLEQY
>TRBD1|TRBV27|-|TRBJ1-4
ASSRLRTGRFEKLF
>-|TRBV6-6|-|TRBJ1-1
ASSYSFLSETKAF
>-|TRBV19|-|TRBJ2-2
ASSTAGRSNTGELF
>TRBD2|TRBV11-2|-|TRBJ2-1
ASSLVPSGSGSYNEQF
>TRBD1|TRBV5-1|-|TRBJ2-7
ASSLTGGASNEQY
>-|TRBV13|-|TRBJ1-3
ASSLTARGNTIY
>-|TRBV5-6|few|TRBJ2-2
ASSVRGTGELF
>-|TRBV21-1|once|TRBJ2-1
ASSNLWATHNEQF
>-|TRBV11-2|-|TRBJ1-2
ASSLGRVRRTPYGYT
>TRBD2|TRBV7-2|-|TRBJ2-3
ASSLGLGGDTQY
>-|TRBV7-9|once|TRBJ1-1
ASSSRGGENTEAF
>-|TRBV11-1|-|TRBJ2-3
ASSRTYQDTQY
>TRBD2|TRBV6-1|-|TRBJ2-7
ASTAGGTDNEQY
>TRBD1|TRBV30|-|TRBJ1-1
AWRWGQGLMNTEAF
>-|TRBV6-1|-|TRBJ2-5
ASSEARGVGETQY
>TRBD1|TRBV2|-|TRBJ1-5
ASSEQPGQGDQPQH
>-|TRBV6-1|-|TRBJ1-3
ASGIWVGDTIY
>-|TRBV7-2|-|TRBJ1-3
ASSFANREHTIY
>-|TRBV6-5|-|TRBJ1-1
ASSVGRGFTTEAF
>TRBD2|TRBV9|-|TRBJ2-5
ASSYTSVETQY
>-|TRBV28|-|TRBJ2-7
ASRVASAGTYEQY
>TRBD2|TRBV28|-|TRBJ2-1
ASSTPSSGIRYNEQF
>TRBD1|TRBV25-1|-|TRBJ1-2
ASSIRTGTGAGYT
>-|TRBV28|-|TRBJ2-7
ASSLSPARTLSYEQY
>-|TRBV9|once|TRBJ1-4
ASSVGGGNEKLF